This T cell receptor (beta chain) is from a study of cytotoxic CD8 clonotypes in ibrutinib-treated CLL (dated by TCRdb to about 2021). The study in broad terms: In this cohort, more than 14 patients were treatment-naive and roughly 10 were relapsed/refractory, while under 18 had unmutated IGHV. Responses were partial in some 24 patients and complete in 2; after median roughly 69 months follow-up, 14 stayed in remission and approximately 12 progressed. Samples at response were collected after a median of roughly 13 months of treatment, with a range of about 6 to 40 months. An average of around 250,000 productive templates and roughly 94,000 productive rearrangements was obtained per sample. Longitudinal samples were available for about 30% of the roughly 86 trial participants. Cryopreserved peripheral blood mononuclear cells were obtained before treatment, at response, and at either sustained remission or disease progression. Patients were still on ibrutinib when every remission and progressive disease sample was collected.

Each clonotype received, on average, around 9.6x coverage in deep resolution sequencing performed on a MiSeq, where the target depth lay between 1 in 1 million and 1 in 200,000 T cells. The immunoSEQ hsTCRB Kit was used to generate the TCR beta libraries. As for how the authors treated the data: ImmunoSEQ Data Assistant and ImmunoSEQ Analyzer were used for data analysis, and V, D and J genes were assigned according to IMGT definitions. Clonality, which ranges from 0 to 1, was calculated as one minus the normalized Shannon entropy of productive rearrangement frequencies. Only overrepresented clonotypes making up at least 0.05% of the repertoire of each patient were included in the public clonotype analysis. Some 14 age-matched healthy donor repertoires from immuneACCESS served as clonality controls. TCRdb stores this immuneACCESS table with in-frame sequences only. Part of the clones is absent; in the studies checked, under half of the shortfall reflects unresolved V genes, and no reason is known for the rest. V, J and clone size were drawn from that table, and D and trimming were deduced from the DNA. The sample contains approximately 190,000 clones, roughly 65% of them found a single time. The ten largest make up over 5.5% of the sample.

Beyond this particular receptor, the publication reports: Sampling times were not matched between patients in sustained remission and patients whose disease was progressing, and lymph node repertoires were not examined. Public clonotypes were rare and either shrank or stayed stable during treatment, and the rise in clonality at ibrutinib response reflected expansion of private clonotypes. Clonality increased at ibrutinib response, stayed stable in sustained remission, and fell back toward baseline at progression. Baseline clonality exceeded that of age-matched healthy donors and correlated strongly with circulating CD8+ T-cell counts.

A remark on this clone: Its target antigen remains unknown. Nothing much larger sits one base from this clone, and base qualities are not available.

Read against the paper, the sample's time point label means: more than 10 months on ibrutinib. Approximately 2 micrograms of genomic DNA were extracted from cryopreserved PBMCs for TCR beta library preparation. Longitudinal blood samples from CLL patients on ibrutinib monotherapy underwent high-throughput TCR beta sequencing. The patients took part in an open-label, single-center phase 2 trial of ibrutinib monotherapy. CDR1 is given as LNHDA and CDR2 as SQIVND, both from the germline V gene (reference sequence). The CDR3 measures 15 amino acids from cysteine to phenylalanine. CDR3 DNA is the only sequence kept; it has 45 bases, read in frame from the first base. V loses 7 bases of germline sequence and J loses 3 bases, and the interval between the two ends is 15 bases.

The rearrangement joined TRBV19 to TRBJ2-2; TRBD1 is possibly the D segment (7 matching bases). The specimen comprised PBMCs, sampled after 12 months of ibrutinib treatment. This receptor was identified in a human donor with chronic lymphocytic leukemia. CDR3 region: CASTATGRYTGELFF. The DNA reads TGTGCCAGTACCGCGACAGGGAGGTACACCGGGGAGCTGTTTTTT. The entire variable domain, with the stretches around the CDR3 drawn from the reference TRBV19 and TRBJ2-2 proteins, is DGGITQSPKYLFRKEGQNVTLSCEQNLNHDAMYWYRQDPGQGLRLIYYSQIVNDFQKGDIAEGYSVSREKKESFPLTVTSAQKNPTAFYLCASTATGRYTGELFFGEGSRLTVL.